Below, 12 T cell receptor beta chains from the same sample are listed, as sequenced in a study of blood T cell repertoires in COVID-19. This table comes from immunoSEQ multiplex PCR, and its TCRdb copy is limited to in-frame clones, with some not included. The data show approximately 240,000 clones, around 87% seen once. The sample consisted of PBMCs or T cells enriched from blood (not recorded which). These TCRs come from a woman aged 25 to 45 with acute COVID-19.

This rearrangement joins TRBV9 to TRBJ1-4; 7 bases are shared with TRBD1. Per the germline V gene, CDR1 is SGDLS and CDR2 is YYNGEE. The CDR3 has 15 residues. With 0 bases clipped from V and 2 bases from J, the junction kept 1 base outside the gene matches. CDR3: CASSVGGGTNEKLFF. DNA of the CDR3: TGTGCCAGCAGCGTAGGAGGGGGCACTAATGAAAAACTGTTTTTT.

This sequence joins TRBV20-1 and TRBJ1-5, with D perhaps TRBD1 (5 bases). CDR3 length: 11 amino acids. V was cut by 5 bases and J by 7 bases, with 9 bases left in between. Per germline, CDR1 DFQATT and CDR2 SNEGSKA (reference sequence). The CDR3 loop reads CSAPGRQPQHF. CDR3 bases: TGCAGTGCTCCAGGGAGGCAGCCCCAGCATTTT.

This chain links TRBV12-5 with TRBJ1-2; no definite D call. The V and J ends lost 0 bases and 8 bases respectively, with 4 bases between them. Germline values: CDR1 LGHNT, CDR2 FRNRAP. The CDR3 consists of 11 residues. The CDR3 spells CASGLVLGYTF. The CDR3 DNA follows: TGTGCTAGTGGTTTGGTACTAGGCTACACCTTC.

This chain links TRBV7-8 with TRBJ2-7; 8 bases are shared with TRBD2. The CDR3 sequence is 17 residues long. V was clipped by 5 bases and J by 0 bases; unmatched bases: 12. Germline V gives CDR1 SGHVS, CDR2 FQNEAQ. The CDR3 loop reads CASSRAASGGSSYEQYF. The CDR3 DNA sequence: TGTGCCAGCAGCCGAGCCGCAAGCGGGGGAAGCTCCTACGAGCAGTACTTC.

This clone has a single count. The chain carries TRBV7-3 and TRBJ1-1, with D tentatively TRBD1 (5 bases). V lost 5 bases, J lost 5 bases, and 12 bases lay in between. There are 13 residues in the CDR3. CDR1 and CDR2 (germline): SGHTA, FQGTGA. The CDR3 nucleotides are TGTGCCAGCAGCCAACAGGTTCGGACTGAAGCTTTCTTT. Protein: CASSQQVRTEAFF.

The gene calls are TRBV27 and TRBJ2-4; TRBD2 matches 15 bases. Trimming took 3 bases from V and 8 from J; bases not matched to a gene: 8. The germline V gene encodes CDR1 MNHEY and CDR2 SMNVEV (reference sequence). The CDR3 spans 17 residues. CDR3 protein: CASSFGLAGGPGDIQYF. For the CDR3, the DNA is TGTGCCAGCAGTTTTGGACTAGCGGGGGGGCCCGGAGACATTCAGTACTTC.

The count of this clone is one. V usage is TRBV5-1 and J usage is TRBJ1-4; no definite D call. V was clipped by 0 bases and J by 0 bases, with 12 bases between them. CDR1 and CDR2 (germline): SGHRS, YFSETQ. The CDR3 sequence is 17 residues long. CDR3 bases: TGCGCCAGCAGCTTGGGAGGGCAGAAAGCAACTAATGAAAAACTGTTTTTT. Protein product: CASSLGGQKATNEKLFF.

The chain uses TRBV2 and TRBJ1-2; 9 nucleotides match TRBD1. This CDR3 has 15 amino acids. V shed 6 bases, J shed 4 bases, and the junction held 9 bases outside the gene matches. Germline V CDR1 and CDR2: SNHLY, FYNNEI. In DNA, the CDR3 is TGTGCCAGCAGCTCCCCCCAGGACAGGGGCTATGGCTACACCTTC. The encoded protein is CASSSPQDRGYGYTF.

The V and J genes are TRBV28 and TRBJ2-7; TRBD2 matches at 7 bases. The ends lost 2 bases at V and 1 base at J; junction bases unmatched: 14. CDR3 length: 18 amino acids. Germline V gene lookup returns CDR1 MDHEN and CDR2 SYDVKM. CDR3 region: CASSLPPLSGTPSYEQYF. The CDR3 coding sequence is TGTGCCAGCAGTTTACCCCCTCTGAGCGGGACTCCATCCTACGAGCAGTACTTC.

The CDR3 region is CASSVGDSYQPQHF. The CDR3 DNA reads as TGTGCCAGCAGCGTCGGGGACAGTTATCAGCCCCAGCATTTT. The genes are TRBV9 and TRBJ1-5; 7 bases match TRBD1. CDR1 and CDR2 from the germline V gene are SGDLS and YYNGEE. V gave up 2 bases and J gave up 5 bases; unmatched junction bases: 4. This CDR3 comprises 14 residues.

V usage is TRBV6-5 and J usage is TRBJ1-2, with D tentatively TRBD1 (5 bases). The CDR3 extends over 15 amino acids. Trimming removed 5 bases from V and 0 bases from J, with 13 bases in between. Germline V gene sequence: CDR1 MNHEY, CDR2 SVGAGI. The CDR3 is CASSLSGVANYGYTF. CDR3 sequence (DNA): TGTGCCAGCAGTCTTTCGGGGGTCGCTAACTATGGCTACACCTTC.

The rearrangement joins TRBV7-3 to TRBJ2-5; 11 bases map to TRBD2. CDR1 is SGHTA and CDR2 is FQGTGA in the germline V gene. The CDR3 contains 17 residues. The junction had 10 bases not matched to a gene; V was cut back by 2 bases and J by 5 bases. The CDR3 spells CASSLGTSGLIGETQYF. CDR3 coding DNA: TGTGCCAGCAGCTTAGGGACTAGCGGACTCATCGGGGAGACCCAGTACTTC. The full variable domain, in which reference TRBV7-3 and TRBJ2-5 provide the parts outside the CDR3, is GAGVSQTPSNKVTEKGKYVELRCDPISGHTALYWYRQSLGQGPEFLIYFQGTGAADDSGLPNDRFFAVRPEGSVSTLKIQRTERGDSAVYLCASSLGTSGLIGETQYFGPGTRLLVL.